Each of the 29 T cell receptor beta chains below was sequenced from the same sample in a study of blood T cell repertoires in COVID-19. The table came from immunoSEQ multiplex PCR; TCRdb's copy has only in-frame clones and leaves some out. The sample gives about 130,000 clones, just under 85% of which show up once; 9.2% is in the top ten. The source material was PBMCs or T cells enriched from blood (not recorded which). Receptors originate from a man aged 45-65 years who had recovered from COVID-19.

The chain is built from TRBV7-6 and TRBJ1-1; 8 nucleotides line up with TRBD1. The CDR3 extends over 15 amino acids. The trim removed 5 bases at V and 1 base at J, leaving 6 bases unmatched. CDR1 is SGHVS, CDR2 FNYEAQ, per germline. CDR3 amino acids: CASSPGQGRNTEAFF. In DNA, the CDR3 is TGTGCCAGCAGCCCAGGACAGGGCAGGAACACTGAAGCTTTCTTT. Full variable domain (missing parts from reference TRBV7-6 and TRBJ1-1): GAGVSQSPRYKVTKRGQDVALRCDPISGHVSLYWYRQALGQGPEFLTYFNYEAQQDKSGLPNDRFSAERPEGSISTLTIQRTEQRDSAMYRCASSPGQGRNTEAFFGQGTRLTVV.

This clone has more than one count but fewer than ten. The chain joins TRBV7-2 to TRBJ1-3; TRBD1 matches 9 bases. Looked up from germline, CDR1 is SGHTA and CDR2 is FQGNSA. The V gene end was trimmed by 1 base and the J gene end by 0 bases; junction bases not matched to a gene: 7. The CDR3 spans 18 residues. In DNA, the CDR3 is TGTGCCAGCAGCTTAGATCTTCCGGGACAGGGCTCTGGAAACACCATATATTTT. Its translation is CASSLDLPGQGSGNTIYF.

This sequence joins TRBV18 and TRBJ1-1; 7 bases are a match to TRBD1. The CDR3 is 15 residues long. Per germline, CDR1 KGHSH and CDR2 LQKENI. V shed 2 bases and J 3 bases; nucleotides not matched to a gene: 6. CDR3 protein: CASSPGTEADTEAFF. The CDR3, as DNA: TGTGCCAGCTCACCAGGGACAGAGGCGGACACTGAAGCTTTCTTT.

The chain recombines TRBV27 with TRBJ1-6; the match to TRBD1 covers 9 bases. V trimming: 4 bases; J trimming: 9 bases; junction bases outside the gene matches: 4. The CDR3 spans 14 residues. Germline values: CDR1 MNHEY, CDR2 SMNVEV (reference sequence). The CDR3 reads CASSSDRGSSPLHF. CDR3 in DNA: TGTGCCAGCAGTTCCGACAGGGGGAGTTCACCCCTCCACTTT.

The rearrangement joins TRBV2 to TRBJ1-2; D gene unclear. Trimming left V 3 bases short and J 1 base short, with 9 bases between. Germline V CDR1 and CDR2: SNHLY, FYNNEI. The CDR3 has 14 amino acids. CDR3 bases: TGTGCCAGCAGTGAGCAGGCGCGTAACTATGGCTACACCTTC. Translation gives CASSEQARNYGYTF.

About this clone itself: One junction end disagrees with the germline gene, perhaps due to a read error. This chain links TRBV5-8 with TRBJ1-6; D perhaps matches TRBD1 (5 bases). CDR1 is SGHTS, CDR2 YDEGEE, per germline. The CDR3 loop spans 14 amino acids. The DNA for the CDR3 is TGTGCCAGCAGAAGGACAACCGTGAATTCGCCCCTCCACTTT. Translation: CASRRTTVNSPLHF.

This clone was seen once. V usage is TRBV4-3 and J usage is TRBJ2-3, with D perhaps matching TRBD1 (6 bases). The CDR3 contains 16 residues. V was pared by 4 bases and J by 2 bases, with 16 bases between. CDR1 is LGHNA, CDR2 YSLEER, per germline. CDR3 DNA: TGCGCCAGCAGCCTACTCGATTGGGGGCTCACAGATACGCAGTATTTT. It is translated as CASSLLDWGLTDTQYF.

The chain couples TRBV6-4 to TRBJ1-4; no definite D call. Germline V lookup: CDR1 MRHNA, CDR2 SNTAGT. Trimming removed 8 bases at V and 0 bases at J, with 4 bases between. This CDR3 has 12 residues. The CDR3 DNA reads TGTGCCAGCTATTCAACTAATGAAAAACTGTTTTTT. This codes for CASYSTNEKLFF.

The chain uses TRBV28 and TRBJ2-4, with 11 nucleotides matching TRBD2. The CDR3 loop spans 15 amino acids. The germline gives CDR1 MDHEN, CDR2 SYDVKM. V dropped 6 bases and J dropped 2; count of bases not matched to a gene: 3. CDR3 in amino acids: CASSPSGGPKNIQYF. Here the CDR3 DNA reads TGTGCCAGCAGCCCTAGCGGGGGGCCCAAAAACATTCAGTACTTC.

This clone has just one count. J is TRBJ2-3 and V is TRBV11-3, with a possible D match to TRBD2 (5 bases). The germline V gene encodes CDR1 SGHNT and CDR2 YENEEA. The CDR3 extends over 14 amino acids. V lost 1 base and J 2 bases, leaving 7 bases between the germline ends. This CDR3 is CASSLAGITDTQYF. In nucleotides, the CDR3 is TGTGCCAGCAGCTTAGCGGGGATCACAGATACGCAGTATTTT.

This chain uses TRBV5-1 with TRBJ2-7, with 9 bases lining up with TRBD2. There are 15 residues in the CDR3. Trimming cost V 0 bases and J 2 bases; bases outside gene matches: 3. Germline CDR1 reads SGHRS; CDR2 reads YFSETQ. Here the CDR3 DNA reads TGCGCCAGCAGCTTGGGGGGACTAGCTCCCTACGAGCAGTACTTC. The encoded protein is CASSLGGLAPYEQYF.

This chain uses TRBV4-1 with TRBJ1-4, with D maybe TRBD1 (6 bases). The CDR3 runs 12 residues. CDR1 MGHRA and CDR2 YSYEKL come from the germline V gene. Deletions cut 4 bases from V and 13 bases from J, with 13 bases between. CDR3 sequence (DNA): TGCGCCAGCAGCCGAAACGGGGGGGCACTGTTTTTT. Its translation is CASSRNGGALFF.

The J gene is TRBJ1-5, the V gene TRBV4-3; D remains unclear. Germline V CDR1 and CDR2: LGHNA, YSLEER. CDR3 size: 13 residues. V dropped 6 bases and J dropped 3 bases, with 9 bases sitting between them. CDR3 loop: CASSGQINQPQHF. CDR3 sequence (DNA): TGCGCCAGCAGTGGGCAGATCAATCAGCCCCAGCATTTT.

The chain employs TRBV2 and TRBJ1-5; TRBD1 agrees at 10 bases. CDR1 and CDR2 (germline): SNHLY, FYNNEI. The V segment lost 7 bases and the J segment 2 bases; nucleotides outside the gene matches: 2. The CDR3 covers 14 residues. Written as DNA, the CDR3 is TGTGCCAGCACCGGGACAGGGGGCAATCAGCCCCAGCATTTT. It yields the protein CASTGTGGNQPQHF. Together with reference TRBV2 and TRBJ1-5, the CDR3 gives the full variable domain: EPEVTQTPSHQVTQMGQEVILRCVPISNHLYFYWYRQILGQKVEFLVSFYNNEISEKSEIFDDQFSVERPDGSNFTLKIRSTKLEDSAMYFCASTGTGGNQPQHFGDGTRLSIL.

For this clone: The same CDR3 can be traced to other DNA sequences in this sample. The chain uses TRBV30 and TRBJ2-7, with a tentative D call TRBD1 (6 bases). The CDR3 contains 12 residues. Trimming left V 4 bases short and J 4 bases short, with 11 bases between. In germline, CDR1 is GTSNPN, CDR2 SVGIG (reference sequence). Here the CDR3 reads CAWKQGSYEQYF. The CDR3 DNA sequence: TGTGCCTGGAAACAGGGTTCGTACGAGCAGTACTTC.

The rearrangement links TRBV4-2 to TRBJ2-4; 12 nucleotides align to TRBD2. Germline assignment: CDR1 LGHNA and CDR2 YNFKEQ. The CDR3 is 17 residues long. Trimming at V came to 3 bases and at J to 1 base, leaving 4 bases not matched to a gene. The CDR3 coding sequence is TGTGCCAGCAGCCAGCCCACTAGCGGGGGGGCCAAAAACATTCAGTACTTC. Translated: CASSQPTSGGAKNIQYF.

This clone turned up a few times. The chain joins TRBV19 to TRBJ1-5, with D hard to call. Germline V gene lookup returns CDR1 LNHDA and CDR2 SQIVND (reference sequence). V was clipped by 7 bases and J by 3 bases, with 19 bases between them. The CDR3 totals 16 residues. CDR3 sequence reads: CASTPLSSGVNQPQHF. The CDR3 DNA is TGTGCCAGTACCCCATTAAGTTCGGGTGTCAATCAGCCCCAGCATTTT.

This chain connects TRBV14 to TRBJ2-3, with D perhaps TRBD2 (5 bases). The V gene lost 1 base and the J gene lost 1 base, with 9 bases spanning the gap. The V gene's germline CDR1 is SGHDN and CDR2 FVKESK. CDR3 length: 15 amino acids. The CDR3 DNA is TGTGCCAGCAGCCAAGGGCTAGCTCGCACAGATACGCAGTATTTT. Translation: CASSQGLARTDTQYF.

V is TRBV4-3 and J is TRBJ1-1, with 8 bases aligning to TRBD1. Germline V CDR1 and CDR2: LGHNA, YSLEER. V gave up 0 bases and J gave up 4 bases; unmatched junction bases: 1. The CDR3 is made up of 14 amino acids. The CDR3 DNA reads as TGCGCCAGCAGCCAAGAGGACAGGGTCACTGAAGCTTTCTTT. Translation: CASSQEDRVTEAFF.

The genes are TRBV4-3 and TRBJ1-1; 9 positions agree with TRBD1. CDR1 is LGHNA, CDR2 YSLEER, per germline. This CDR3 contains 14 residues. Germline trimming cut 1 base from V and 7 bases from J; bases unmatched to any gene: 4. The CDR3 sequence: CASSQGDRVGEAFF. The CDR3 nucleotides are TGCGCCAGCAGCCAAGGGGACAGGGTGGGTGAAGCTTTCTTT.

This clone came up once. The CDR3 bases are TGTGCCAGCAGCGTAGCGGAGGGTGGCTACGAGCAGTACTTC. It translates to CASSVAEGGYEQYF. The V call is TRBV9, the J call TRBJ2-7; maybe TRBD2 (6 bases). Trimming shortened V by 0 bases and J by 3 bases, and 10 bases separated the two germline ends. CDR3 length: 14 residues. Germline V gene lookup returns CDR1 SGDLS and CDR2 YYNGEE.

This clone was observed a handful of times. This chain joins TRBV7-9 and TRBJ1-4; D is unclear. The V end was cut by 4 bases, the J end by 2 bases, with 8 bases between. The CDR3 has 14 amino acids. Germline values: CDR1 SEHNR, CDR2 FQNEAQ (reference sequence). The CDR3 here is CASSSPETNEKLFF. The CDR3, as DNA: TGTGCCAGCAGCTCTCCCGAGACTAATGAAAAACTGTTTTTT.

This chain uses TRBV9 with TRBJ2-7; D might be TRBD1 (6 bases). Germline lookup yields CDR1 SGDLS and CDR2 YYNGEE. With 0 bases removed from V and 0 bases from J, the gap between germline ends came to 16 bases. This CDR3 has 17 amino acids. The CDR3 protein is CASSVAGDPKNSYEQYF. The CDR3 bases are TGTGCCAGCAGCGTAGCAGGGGACCCCAAAAACTCCTACGAGCAGTACTTC.

V and J are TRBV5-6 and TRBJ1-1; 10 nucleotides agree with TRBD1. The trim removed 0 bases at V and 5 bases at J, leaving 1 base unmatched. Germline loops: CDR1 SGHDT, CDR2 YYEEEE. The CDR3 contains 14 residues. CDR3 loop: CASSLAGQGTEAFF. The CDR3 bases are TGTGCCAGCAGCTTGGCGGGACAGGGGACTGAAGCTTTCTTT.

This clone appeared a few times. The chain uses TRBV7-9 and TRBJ1-5, with a possible D match to TRBD1 (6 bases). Germline CDR1 and CDR2: SEHNR and FQNEAQ (reference sequence). This CDR3 comprises 13 residues. The V end lost 7 bases, the J end lost 11 bases, and 18 bases lay between the germline ends. The CDR3 DNA sequence: TGTGCCAGCACCTATACAGGGAGCGAGACCCAGCATTTT. Residues: CASTYTGSETQHF.

This sequence joins TRBV27 and TRBJ1-6; 8 nucleotides align to TRBD1. The CDR3 consists of 17 residues. The trim removed 5 bases at V and 0 bases at J, leaving 6 bases unmatched. CDR1 MNHEY and CDR2 SMNVEV come from the germline V gene (reference sequence). The CDR3 coding sequence is TGTGCCAGCAGTCCCAGACAGGGGCACTCCTATAATTCACCCCTCCACTTT. This gives the protein CASSPRQGHSYNSPLHF.

This clone was observed a handful of times. This sequence joins TRBV24-1 and TRBJ2-2; 9 bases map to TRBD1. Germline CDR1 KGHDR, CDR2 SFDVKD. The CDR3 totals 15 residues. V was pared by 1 base and J by 6 bases, with 2 bases of the junction left unmatched. CDR3 sequence reads: CATSDFRTGAGELFF. The CDR3 DNA is TGTGCCACCAGTGATTTCAGGACAGGGGCCGGGGAGCTGTTTTTT.

This chain connects TRBV23-1 to TRBJ1-4, with 7 bases aligning to TRBD1. TRBV23-1 is an open reading frame, and its role is uncertain. The J segment lost 5 bases and the V segment lost 0 bases, leaving 6 bases of the junction unmatched. The length of the CDR3 is 16 residues. The CDR3 DNA is TGCGCCAGCAGTCAATCGGCCGGGACAGAGAATGAAAAACTGTTTTTT. This sequence encodes CASSQSAGTENEKLFF.

This sequence joins TRBV18 and TRBJ1-5; D is unclear. V lost 5 bases to trimming and J lost 3 bases, with 8 bases between them. CDR1 and CDR2 (germline): KGHSH, LQKENI. This CDR3 spans 13 amino acids. Here the CDR3 DNA reads TGTGCCAGCTCAGGGAGAATCAATCAGCCCCAGCATTTT. This gives the protein CASSGRINQPQHF.